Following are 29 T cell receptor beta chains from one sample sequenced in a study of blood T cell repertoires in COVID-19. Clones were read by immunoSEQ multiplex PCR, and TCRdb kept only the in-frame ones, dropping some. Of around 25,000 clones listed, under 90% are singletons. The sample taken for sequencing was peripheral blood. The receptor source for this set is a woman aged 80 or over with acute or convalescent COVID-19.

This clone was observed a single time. The CDR3 nucleotides are TGCGCCAGCCGCCCTGGGCACCGAGATAACTACGAGCAGTACTTC. The encoded protein is CASRPGHRDNYEQYF. The chain combines TRBV5-1 with TRBJ2-7; D is unresolved. This CDR3 has 15 amino acids. The V and J ends lost 7 bases and 3 bases respectively, with 20 bases between them. Germline V gene data show CDR1 as SGHRS and CDR2 as YFSETQ.

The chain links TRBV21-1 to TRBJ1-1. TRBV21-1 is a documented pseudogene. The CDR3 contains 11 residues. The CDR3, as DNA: TGTGCCAGCATCTTGAACACTGAAGCTTTCTTT. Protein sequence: CASILNTEAFF.

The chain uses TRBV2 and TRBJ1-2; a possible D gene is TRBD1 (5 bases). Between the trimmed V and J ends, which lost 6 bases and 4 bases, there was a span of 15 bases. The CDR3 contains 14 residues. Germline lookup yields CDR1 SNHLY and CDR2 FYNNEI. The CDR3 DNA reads TGTGCCAGCAGACCGGGGGGTACGTTCTATGGCTACACCTTC. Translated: CASRPGGTFYGYTF.

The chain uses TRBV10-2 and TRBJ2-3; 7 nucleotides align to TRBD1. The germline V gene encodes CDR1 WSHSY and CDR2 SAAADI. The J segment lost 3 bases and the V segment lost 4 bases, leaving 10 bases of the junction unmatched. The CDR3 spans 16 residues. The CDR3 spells CASSALPGGLTDTQYF. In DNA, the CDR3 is TGCGCCAGCAGTGCGTTACCAGGGGGATTAACAGATACGCAGTATTTT.

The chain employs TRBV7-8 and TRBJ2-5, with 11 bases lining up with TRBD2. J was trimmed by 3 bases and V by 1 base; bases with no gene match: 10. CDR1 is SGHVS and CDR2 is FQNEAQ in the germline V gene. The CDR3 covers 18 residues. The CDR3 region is CASSLGWDGTSGKETQYF. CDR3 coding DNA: TGTGCCAGCAGCTTAGGATGGGACGGGACTAGCGGAAAAGAGACCCAGTACTTC.

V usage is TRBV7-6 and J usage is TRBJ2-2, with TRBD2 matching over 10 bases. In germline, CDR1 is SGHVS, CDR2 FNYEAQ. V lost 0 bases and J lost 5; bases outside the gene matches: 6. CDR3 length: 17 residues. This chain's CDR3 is CASSLADSGRRTGELFF. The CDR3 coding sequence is TGTGCCAGCAGCTTAGCGGATAGCGGGAGGAGAACCGGGGAGCTGTTTTTT. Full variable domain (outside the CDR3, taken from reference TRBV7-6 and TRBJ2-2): GAGVSQSPRYKVTKRGQDVALRCDPISGHVSLYWYRQALGQGPEFLTYFNYEAQQDKSGLPNDRFSAERPEGSISTLTIQRTEQRDSAMYRCASSLADSGRRTGELFFGEGSRLTVL.

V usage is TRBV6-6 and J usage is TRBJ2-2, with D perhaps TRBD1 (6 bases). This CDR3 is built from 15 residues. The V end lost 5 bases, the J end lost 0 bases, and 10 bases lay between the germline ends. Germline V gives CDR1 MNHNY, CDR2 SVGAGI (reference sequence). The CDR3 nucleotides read TGTGCCAGCAGTGGACAGCACGCGAACACCGGGGAGCTGTTTTTT. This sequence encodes CASSGQHANTGELFF.

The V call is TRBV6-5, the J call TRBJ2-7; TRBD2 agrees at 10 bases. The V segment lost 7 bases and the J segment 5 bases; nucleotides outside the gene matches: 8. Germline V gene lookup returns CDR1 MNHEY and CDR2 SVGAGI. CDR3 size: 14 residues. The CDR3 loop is CASTTLAGLDEQYF. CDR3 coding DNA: TGTGCCAGCACTACACTAGCGGGACTCGACGAGCAGTACTTC.

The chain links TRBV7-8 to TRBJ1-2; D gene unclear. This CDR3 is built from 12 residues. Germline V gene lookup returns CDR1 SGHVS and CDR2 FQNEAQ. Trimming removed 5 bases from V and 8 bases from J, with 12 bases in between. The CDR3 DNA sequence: TGTGCCAGCAGCCCGGACTCCGAGGGCTACACCTTC. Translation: CASSPDSEGYTF. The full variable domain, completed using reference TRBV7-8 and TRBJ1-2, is GAGVSQSPRYKVAKRGQDVALRCDPISGHVSLFWYQQALGQGPEFLTYFQNEAQLDKSGLPSDRFFAERPEGSVSTLKIQRTQQEDSAVYLCASSPDSEGYTFGSGTRLTVV.

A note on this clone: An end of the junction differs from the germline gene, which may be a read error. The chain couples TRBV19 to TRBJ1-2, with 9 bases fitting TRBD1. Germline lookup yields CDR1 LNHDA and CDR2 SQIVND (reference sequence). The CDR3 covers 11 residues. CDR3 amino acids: CASSTWDRVFF. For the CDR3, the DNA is TGTGCCAGTAGTACATGGGACAGGGTGTTCTTC.

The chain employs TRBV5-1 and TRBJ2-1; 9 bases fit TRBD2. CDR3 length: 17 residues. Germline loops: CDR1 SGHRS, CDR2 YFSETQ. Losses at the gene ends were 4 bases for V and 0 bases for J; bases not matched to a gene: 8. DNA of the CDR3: TGCGCCAGCAGCCGAGCGGGAGGCCCGAGCTCCTACAATGAGCAGTTCTTC. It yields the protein CASSRAGGPSSYNEQFF.

CDR3 nucleotide sequence: TGTGCCAGCAGCCGTCAACAGGGCTCTGGAAACACCATATATTTT. Protein product: CASSRQQGSGNTIYF. The chain couples TRBV14 to TRBJ1-3; a weak D match, TRBD1 (6 bases). The germline V and J ends were trimmed by 4 bases and 0 bases, with 10 bases remaining between them. Germline CDR1 SGHDN, CDR2 FVKESK. This CDR3 is built from 15 residues.

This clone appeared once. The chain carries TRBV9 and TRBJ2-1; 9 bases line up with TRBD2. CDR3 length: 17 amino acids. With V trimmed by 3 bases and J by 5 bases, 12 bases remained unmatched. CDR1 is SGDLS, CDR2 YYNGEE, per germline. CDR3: CASSEPGVAGANNEQFF. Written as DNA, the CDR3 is TGTGCCAGCAGCGAGCCTGGGGTAGCGGGGGCTAACAATGAGCAGTTCTTC.

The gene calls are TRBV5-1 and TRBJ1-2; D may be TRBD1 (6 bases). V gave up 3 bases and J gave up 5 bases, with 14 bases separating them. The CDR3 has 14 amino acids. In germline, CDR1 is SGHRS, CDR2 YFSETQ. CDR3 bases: TGCGCCAGCAGCTACAACAGGGAAGGTTATGGCTACACCTTC. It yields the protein CASSYNREGYGYTF.

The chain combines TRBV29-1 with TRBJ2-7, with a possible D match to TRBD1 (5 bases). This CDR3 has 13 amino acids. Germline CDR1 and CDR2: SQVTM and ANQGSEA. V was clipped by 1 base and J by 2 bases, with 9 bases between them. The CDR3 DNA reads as TGCAGCGTTGAAGCAGGGCAGACCTACGAGCAGTACTTC. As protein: CSVEAGQTYEQYF.

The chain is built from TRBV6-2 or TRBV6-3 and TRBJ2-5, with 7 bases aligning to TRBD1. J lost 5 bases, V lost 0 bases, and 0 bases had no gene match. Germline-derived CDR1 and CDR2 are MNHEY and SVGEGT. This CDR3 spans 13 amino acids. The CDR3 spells CASSYSDRETQYF. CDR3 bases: TGTGCCAGCAGTTACTCGGACAGGGAGACCCAGTACTTC.

The CDR3 coding sequence is TGCAGCGTTGAAGGCCCCGGGGTTAACTATGGCTACACCTTC. Its translation: CSVEGPGVNYGYTF. The chain employs TRBV29-1 and TRBJ1-2; D remains ambiguous. The germline V and J ends were trimmed by 1 base and 1 base, with 10 bases remaining between them. The CDR3 has 14 amino acids. Germline loops: CDR1 SQVTM, CDR2 ANQGSEA.

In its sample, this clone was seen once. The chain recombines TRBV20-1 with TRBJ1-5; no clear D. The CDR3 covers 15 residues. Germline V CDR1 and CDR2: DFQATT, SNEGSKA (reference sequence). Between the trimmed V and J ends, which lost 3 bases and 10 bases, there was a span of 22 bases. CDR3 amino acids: CSASPRGYVVSPQHF. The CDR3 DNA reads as TGCAGTGCTAGTCCCCGGGGTTACGTAGTCAGCCCCCAGCATTTT.

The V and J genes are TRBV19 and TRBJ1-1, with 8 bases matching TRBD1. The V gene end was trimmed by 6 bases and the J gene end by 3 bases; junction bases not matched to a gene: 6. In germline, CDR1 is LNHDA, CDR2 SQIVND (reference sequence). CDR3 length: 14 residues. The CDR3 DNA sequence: TGTGCCAGTAGGAGGACAGGGTTCTACACTGAAGCTTTCTTT. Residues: CASRRTGFYTEAFF.

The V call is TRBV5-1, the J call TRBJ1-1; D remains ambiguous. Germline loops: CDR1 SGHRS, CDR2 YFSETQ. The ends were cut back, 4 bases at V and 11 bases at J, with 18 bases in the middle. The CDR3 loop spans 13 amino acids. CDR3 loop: CASSPFTPREAFF. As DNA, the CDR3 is TGCGCCAGCAGCCCCTTTACCCCCCGGGAGGCTTTCTTT.

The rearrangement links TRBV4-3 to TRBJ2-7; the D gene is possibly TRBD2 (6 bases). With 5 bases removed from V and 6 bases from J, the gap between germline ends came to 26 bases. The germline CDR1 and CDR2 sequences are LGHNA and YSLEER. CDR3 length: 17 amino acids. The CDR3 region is CASSSRTGGWEVSEQYF. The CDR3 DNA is TGCGCCAGCAGCTCCCGAACCGGAGGATGGGAGGTGAGCGAGCAGTACTTC.

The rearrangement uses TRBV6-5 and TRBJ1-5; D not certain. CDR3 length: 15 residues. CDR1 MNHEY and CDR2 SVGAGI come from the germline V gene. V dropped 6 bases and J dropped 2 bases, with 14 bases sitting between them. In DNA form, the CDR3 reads TGTGCCAGCAGACTTTTTGGGCAGGGCAATCAGCCCCAGCATTTT. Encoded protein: CASRLFGQGNQPQHF.

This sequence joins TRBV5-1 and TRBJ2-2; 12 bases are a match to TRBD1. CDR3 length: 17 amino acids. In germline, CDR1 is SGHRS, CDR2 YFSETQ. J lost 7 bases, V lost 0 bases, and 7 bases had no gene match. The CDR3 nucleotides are TGCGCCAGCAGCTTGGCCTCGGGACAGGGGGCTTTCGGGGAGCTGTTTTTT. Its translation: CASSLASGQGAFGELFF.

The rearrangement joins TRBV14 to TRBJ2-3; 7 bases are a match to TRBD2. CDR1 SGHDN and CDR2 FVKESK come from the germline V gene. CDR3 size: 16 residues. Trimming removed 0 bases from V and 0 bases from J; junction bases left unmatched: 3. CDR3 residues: CASSQERGTSTDTQYF. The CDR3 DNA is TGTGCCAGCAGCCAAGAGCGGGGGACCAGCACAGATACGCAGTATTTT.

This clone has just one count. The chain's CDR3 is CASIPFGRGGYTF. The CDR3 region has the DNA TGTGCCAGCATTCCGTTCGGGAGGGGTGGCTACACCTTC. The chain couples TRBV6-6 to TRBJ1-2; a possible D gene is TRBD1 (5 bases). Germline V gene lookup returns CDR1 MNHNY and CDR2 SVGAGI (reference sequence). The CDR3 extends over 13 amino acids. Trimming took 7 bases from V and 7 from J, leaving 16 bases between them.

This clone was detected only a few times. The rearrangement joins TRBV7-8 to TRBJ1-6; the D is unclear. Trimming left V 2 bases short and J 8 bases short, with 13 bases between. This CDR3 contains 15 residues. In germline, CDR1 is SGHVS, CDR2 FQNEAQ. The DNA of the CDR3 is TGTGCCAGCAGCTTACGACGGGTCGGGTATTCACCCCTCCACTTT. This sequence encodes CASSLRRVGYSPLHF.

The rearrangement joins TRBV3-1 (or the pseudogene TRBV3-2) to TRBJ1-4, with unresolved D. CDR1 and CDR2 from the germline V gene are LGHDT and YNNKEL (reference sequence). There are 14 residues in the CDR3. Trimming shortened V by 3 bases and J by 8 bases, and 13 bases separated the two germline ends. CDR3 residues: CASSQAESGEKLFF. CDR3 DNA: TGTGCCAGCAGCCAGGCGGAGAGTGGGGAAAAACTGTTTTTT.

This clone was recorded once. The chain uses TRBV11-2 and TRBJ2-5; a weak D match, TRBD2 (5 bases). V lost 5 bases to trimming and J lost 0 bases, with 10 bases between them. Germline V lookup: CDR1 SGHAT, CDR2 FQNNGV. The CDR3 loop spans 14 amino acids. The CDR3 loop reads CASSPGLDQETQYF. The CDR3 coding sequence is TGTGCCAGCAGCCCTGGACTGGACCAAGAGACCCAGTACTTC.

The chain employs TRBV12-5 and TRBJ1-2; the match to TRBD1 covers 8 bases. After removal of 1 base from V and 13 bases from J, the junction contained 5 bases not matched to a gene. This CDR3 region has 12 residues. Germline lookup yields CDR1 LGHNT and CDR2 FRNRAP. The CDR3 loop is CASGLGQGLGTF. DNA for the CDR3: TGTGCTAGTGGTTTGGGACAGGGGTTGGGCACCTTC.